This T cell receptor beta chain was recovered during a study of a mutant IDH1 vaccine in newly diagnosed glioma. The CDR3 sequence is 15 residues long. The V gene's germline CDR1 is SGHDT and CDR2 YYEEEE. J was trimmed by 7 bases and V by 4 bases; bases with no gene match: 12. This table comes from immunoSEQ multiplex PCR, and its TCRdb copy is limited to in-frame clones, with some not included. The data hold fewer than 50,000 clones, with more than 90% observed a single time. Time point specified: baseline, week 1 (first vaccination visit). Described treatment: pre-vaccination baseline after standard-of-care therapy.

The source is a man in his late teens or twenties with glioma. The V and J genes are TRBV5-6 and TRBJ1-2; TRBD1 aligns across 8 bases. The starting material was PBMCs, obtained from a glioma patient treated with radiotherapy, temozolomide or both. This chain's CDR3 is CASSVTGEYLGGYTF. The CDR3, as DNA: TGTGCCAGCAGCGTGACAGGGGAGTATCTAGGTGGCTACACCTTC. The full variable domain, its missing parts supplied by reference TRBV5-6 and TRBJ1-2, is DAGVTQSPTHLIKTRGQQVTLRCSPKSGHDTVSWYQQALGQGPQFIFQYYEEEERQRGNFPDRFSGHQFPNYSSELNVNALLLGDSALYLCASSVTGEYLGGYTFGSGTRLTVV.